This is a list of T cell receptor beta chains from one sample in a study of T cell changes during pregnancy in multiple sclerosis. TCRdb's copy holds only in-frame clones and misses some; the assay was immunoSEQ multiplex PCR. The sample holds around 31,000 clones; around 90% are singletons and the top ten take approximately 0.5%. The specimen comprised CD4+ T cells from peripheral blood mononuclear cells, sampled in the third trimester of pregnancy. Receptor source: a female donor in good health, enrolled as a control in a pregnancy study. Each CDR3 is given with its conserved first and last residue. The order of the fields is J gene, V gene, clone size, D gene, CDR3 DNA, CDR3 protein. A D gene is named only where the DNA matches it firmly. Some rows mark clone size as missing; the rest say once, few, many or name a class of expanded clone.

>TRBJ2-7|TRBV7-2|-|TRBD1
TGTGCCAGCAGCTTAGCGGGACAGGGTACGACCTACGAGCAGTACTTC
CASSLAGQGTTYEQYF
>TRBJ2-5|TRBV7-9|-|TRBD2
TGTGCCAGCAGGAGACTAGCGGGAGGTATTCAAGAGACCCAGTACTTC
CASRRLAGGIQETQYF
>TRBJ1-2|TRBV4-2|-|-
TGTGCCAGCAGCCAAAAGGACAGAACTAACTATGGCTACACCTTC
CASSQKDRTNYGYTF
>TRBJ2-1|TRBV30|-|-
TGTGCCTGGACTAACTCCTACAATGAGCAGTTCTTC
CAWTNSYNEQFF
>TRBJ2-5|TRBV6-1|once|-
TGTGCCAGCATTCCGGACCTGGGGGCCCAAGAGACCCAGTACTTC
CASIPDLGAQETQYF
>TRBJ2-1|TRBV30|-|-
TGTGCCTGGAGTAGTGGACTCCGGGAGCAGTTCTTC
CAWSSGLREQFF
>TRBJ2-7|TRBV6-5|-|-
TGTGCCAGCAGTCCTAGCGTCGGGGAGCAGTACTTC
CASSPSVGEQYF
>TRBJ2-5|TRBV6-1|-|TRBD1
TGTGCCAGCCGGGGACAGGGTAACCAAGAGACCCAGTACTTC
CASRGQGNQETQYF
>TRBJ2-7|TRBV5-6|-|TRBD1
TGTGCCAGCAGCCAGCCGGGACAGGGGTTCGAGCAGTACTTC
CASSQPGQGFEQYF
>TRBJ2-2|TRBV9|-|-
TGTGCCAGCAGCGTAGTTCAGAACACCGGGGAGCTGTTTTTT
CASSVVQNTGELFF
>TRBJ2-7|TRBV5-4|-|TRBD1
TGTGCCAGCAGCTCACGGACAGGGGTCTACGAGCAGTACTTC
CASSSRTGVYEQYF
>TRBJ1-5|TRBV7-9|-|-
TGTGCCAGCAGCACCCACATGAGCAATCAGCCCCAGCATTTT
CASSTHMSNQPQHF
>TRBJ2-7|TRBV10-2|few|TRBD1
TGCGCCAGCAGTGAGAGGACAGGGCCCTACGAGCAGTACTTC
CASSERTGPYEQYF
>TRBJ1-5|TRBV30|once|TRBD1
TGTGCCTGGAGACAGGGGCGAGGCCAGCCCCAGCATTTT
CAWRQGRGQPQHF
>TRBJ2-5|TRBV7-2|-|TRBD2
TGTGCCAGCAGCTTAGAGACTAGCGGGGGGCCAGAGACCCAGTACTTC
CASSLETSGGPETQYF
>TRBJ1-1|TRBV29-1|medium-sized|-
TGCAGCGTTGAACCAATCGGGAGCGGGAGCACTGAAGCTTTCTTT
CSVEPIGSGSTEAFF
>TRBJ1-6|TRBV4-3|-|-
TGCGCCAGCAGCCAGGGCCACACAGGCGTAACACCCCTCCACTTT
CASSQGHTGVTPLHF